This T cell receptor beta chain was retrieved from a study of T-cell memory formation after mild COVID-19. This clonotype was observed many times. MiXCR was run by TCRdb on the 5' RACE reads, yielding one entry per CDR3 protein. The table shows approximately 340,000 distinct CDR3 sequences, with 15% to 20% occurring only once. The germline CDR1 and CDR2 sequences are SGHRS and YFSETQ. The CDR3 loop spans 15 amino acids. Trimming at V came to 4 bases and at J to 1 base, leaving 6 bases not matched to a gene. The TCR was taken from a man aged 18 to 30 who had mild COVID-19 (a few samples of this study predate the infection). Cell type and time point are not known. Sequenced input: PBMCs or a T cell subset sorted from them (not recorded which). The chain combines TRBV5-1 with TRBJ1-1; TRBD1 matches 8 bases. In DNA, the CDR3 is TGCGCCAGCAGCAAGGACAGGGTTACGAACACTGAAGCTTTCTTT. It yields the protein CASSKDRVTNTEAFF.